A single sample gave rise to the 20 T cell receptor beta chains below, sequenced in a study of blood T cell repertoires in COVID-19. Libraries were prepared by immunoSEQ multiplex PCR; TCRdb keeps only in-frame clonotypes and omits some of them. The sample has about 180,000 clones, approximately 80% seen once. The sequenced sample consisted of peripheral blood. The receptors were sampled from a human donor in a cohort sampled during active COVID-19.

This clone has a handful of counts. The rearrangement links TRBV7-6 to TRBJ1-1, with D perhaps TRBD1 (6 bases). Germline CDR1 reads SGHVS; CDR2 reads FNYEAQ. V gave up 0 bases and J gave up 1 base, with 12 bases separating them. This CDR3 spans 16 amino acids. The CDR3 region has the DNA TGTGCCAGCAGCTTAGCGTTAACAGGGCCGAACACTGAAGCTTTCTTT. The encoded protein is CASSLALTGPNTEAFF.

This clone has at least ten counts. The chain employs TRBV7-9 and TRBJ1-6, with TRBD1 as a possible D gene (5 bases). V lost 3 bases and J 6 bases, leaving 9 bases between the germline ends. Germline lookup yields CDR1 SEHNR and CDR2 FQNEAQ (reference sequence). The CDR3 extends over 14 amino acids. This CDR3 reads CASSFGHPNSPLHF. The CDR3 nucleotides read TGTGCCAGCAGCTTCGGACACCCTAATTCACCCCTCCACTTT. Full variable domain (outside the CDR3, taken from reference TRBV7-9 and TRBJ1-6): DTGVSQNPRHKITKRGQNVTFRCDPISEHNRLYWYRQTLGQGPEFLTYFQNEAQLEKSRLLSDRFSAERPKGSFSTLEIQRTEQGDSAMYLCASSFGHPNSPLHFGNGTRLTVT.

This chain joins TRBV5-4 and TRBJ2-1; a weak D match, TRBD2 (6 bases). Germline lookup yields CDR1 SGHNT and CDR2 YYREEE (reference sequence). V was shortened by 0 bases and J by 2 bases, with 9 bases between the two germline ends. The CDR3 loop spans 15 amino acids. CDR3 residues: CASSLGGATYNEQFF. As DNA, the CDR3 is TGTGCCAGCAGCTTGGGCGGGGCCACCTACAATGAGCAGTTCTTC.

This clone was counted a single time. CDR3 DNA sequence: TGTGCCATCTCCTCCTGGGAAGCGCCGGGACAGCAAACAAGAACGAACACCGGGGAGCTGTTTTTT. It yields the protein CAISSWEAPGQQTRTNTGELFF. The rearrangement joins TRBV21-1 to TRBJ2-2; the D call TRBD1 from the table was never checked on the DNA. TRBV21-1 is designated a pseudogene. CDR3 length equals 22 residues.

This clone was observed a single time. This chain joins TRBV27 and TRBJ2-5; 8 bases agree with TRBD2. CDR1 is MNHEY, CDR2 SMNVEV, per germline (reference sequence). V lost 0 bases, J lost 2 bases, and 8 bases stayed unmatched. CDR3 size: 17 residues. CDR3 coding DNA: TGTGCCAGCAGTTTATCAACTAGCGGCCCCAGGCAAGAGACCCAGTACTTC. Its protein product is CASSLSTSGPRQETQYF.

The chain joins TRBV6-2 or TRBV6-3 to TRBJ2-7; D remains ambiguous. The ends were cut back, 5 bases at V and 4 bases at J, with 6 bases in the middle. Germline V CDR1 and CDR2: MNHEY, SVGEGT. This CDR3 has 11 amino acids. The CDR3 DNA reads TGTGCCAGCAGTCGCCAGTACGAGCAGTACTTC. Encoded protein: CASSRQYEQYF.

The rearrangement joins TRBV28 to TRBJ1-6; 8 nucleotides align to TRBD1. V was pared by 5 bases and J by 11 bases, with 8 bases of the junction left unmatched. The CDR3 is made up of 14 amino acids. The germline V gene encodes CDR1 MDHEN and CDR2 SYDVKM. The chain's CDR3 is CASSPDRERPPLHF. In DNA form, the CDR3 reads TGTGCCAGCAGTCCGGACAGGGAAAGGCCACCCCTCCACTTT.

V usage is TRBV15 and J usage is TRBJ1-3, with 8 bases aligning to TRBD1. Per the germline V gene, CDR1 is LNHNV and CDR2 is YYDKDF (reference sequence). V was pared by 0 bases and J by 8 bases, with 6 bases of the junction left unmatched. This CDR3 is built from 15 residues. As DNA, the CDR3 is TGTGCCACCAGCAGAGAGGCAGGGGGCCAGCACACCATATATTTT. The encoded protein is CATSREAGGQHTIYF. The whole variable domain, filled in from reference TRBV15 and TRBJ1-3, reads DAMVIQNPRYQVTQFGKPVTLSCSQTLNHNVMYWYQQKSSQAPKLLFHYYDKDFNNEADTPDNFQSRRPNTSFCFLDIRSPGLGDTAMYLCATSREAGGQHTIYFGEGSWLTVV.

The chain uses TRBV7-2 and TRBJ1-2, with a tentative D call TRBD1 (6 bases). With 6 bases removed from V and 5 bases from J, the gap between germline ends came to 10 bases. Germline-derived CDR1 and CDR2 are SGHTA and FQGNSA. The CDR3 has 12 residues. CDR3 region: CASSLQGYGYTF. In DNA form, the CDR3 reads TGTGCCAGCAGTCTACAGGGATATGGCTACACCTTC.

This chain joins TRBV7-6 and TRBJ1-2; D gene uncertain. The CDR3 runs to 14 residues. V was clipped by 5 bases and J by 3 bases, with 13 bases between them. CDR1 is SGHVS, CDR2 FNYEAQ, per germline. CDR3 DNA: TGTGCCAGCAGCCCCGGGAGGCTGTACTATGGCTACACCTTC. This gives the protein CASSPGRLYYGYTF.

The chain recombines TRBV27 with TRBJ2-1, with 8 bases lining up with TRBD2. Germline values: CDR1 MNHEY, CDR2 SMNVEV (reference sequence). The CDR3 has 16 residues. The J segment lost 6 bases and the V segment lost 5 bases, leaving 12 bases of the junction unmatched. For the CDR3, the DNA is TGTGCCAGCAGTACCCCTAGAGCGGGAGTACCCAATGAGCAGTTCTTC. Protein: CASSTPRAGVPNEQFF.

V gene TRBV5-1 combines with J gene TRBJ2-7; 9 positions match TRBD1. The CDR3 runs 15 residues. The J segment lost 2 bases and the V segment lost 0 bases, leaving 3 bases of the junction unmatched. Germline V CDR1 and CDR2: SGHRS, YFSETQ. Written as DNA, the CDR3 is TGCGCCAGCAGCTTGGAACAGGGGGCTCCCTACGAGCAGTACTTC. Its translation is CASSLEQGAPYEQYF.

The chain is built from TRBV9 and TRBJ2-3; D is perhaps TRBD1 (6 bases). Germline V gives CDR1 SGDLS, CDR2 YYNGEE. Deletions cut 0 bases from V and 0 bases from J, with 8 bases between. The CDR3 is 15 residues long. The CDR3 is CASSVDRASTDTQYF. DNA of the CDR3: TGTGCCAGCAGCGTAGACAGGGCTAGCACAGATACGCAGTATTTT.

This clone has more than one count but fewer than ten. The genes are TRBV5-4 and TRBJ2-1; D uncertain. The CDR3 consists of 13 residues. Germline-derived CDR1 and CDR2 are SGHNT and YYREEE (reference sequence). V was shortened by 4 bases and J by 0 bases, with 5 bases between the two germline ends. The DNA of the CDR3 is TGTGCCAGCAGCATAGACTCCTACAATGAGCAGTTCTTC. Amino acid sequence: CASSIDSYNEQFF.

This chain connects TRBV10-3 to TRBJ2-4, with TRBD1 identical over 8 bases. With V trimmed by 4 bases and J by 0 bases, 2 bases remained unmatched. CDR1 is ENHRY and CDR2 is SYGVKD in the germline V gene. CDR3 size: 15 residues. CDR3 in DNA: TGTGCCATCAGTGGGACAGGGACAGCCAAAAACATTCAGTACTTC. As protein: CAISGTGTAKNIQYF.

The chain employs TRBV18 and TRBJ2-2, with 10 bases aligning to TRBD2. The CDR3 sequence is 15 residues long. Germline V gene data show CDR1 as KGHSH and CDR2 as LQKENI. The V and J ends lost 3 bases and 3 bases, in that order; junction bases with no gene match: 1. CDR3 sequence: CASSPGLADTGELFF. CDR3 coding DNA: TGTGCCAGCTCACCCGGACTAGCGGACACCGGGGAGCTGTTTTTT.

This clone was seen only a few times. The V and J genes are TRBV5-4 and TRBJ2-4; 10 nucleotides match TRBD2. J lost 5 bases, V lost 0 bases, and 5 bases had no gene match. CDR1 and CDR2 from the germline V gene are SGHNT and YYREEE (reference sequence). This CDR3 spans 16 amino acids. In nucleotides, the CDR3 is TGTGCCAGCAGCTTGGGCCCTACTAGCGGGGAAAACATTCAGTACTTC. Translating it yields CASSLGPTSGENIQYF.

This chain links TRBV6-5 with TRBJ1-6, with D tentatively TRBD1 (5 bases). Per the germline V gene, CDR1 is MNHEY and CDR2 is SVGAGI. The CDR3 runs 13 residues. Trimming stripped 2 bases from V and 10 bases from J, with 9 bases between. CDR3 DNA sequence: TGTGCCAGCAGTTACGCGGGGGACTCACCCCTCCACTTT. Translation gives CASSYAGDSPLHF.

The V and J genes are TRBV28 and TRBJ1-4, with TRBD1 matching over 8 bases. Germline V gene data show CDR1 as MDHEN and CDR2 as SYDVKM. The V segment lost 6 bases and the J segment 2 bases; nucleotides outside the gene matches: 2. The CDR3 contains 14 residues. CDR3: CASRAGGTNEKLFF. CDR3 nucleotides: TGTGCCAGCAGAGCAGGGGGCACTAATGAAAAACTGTTTTTT.

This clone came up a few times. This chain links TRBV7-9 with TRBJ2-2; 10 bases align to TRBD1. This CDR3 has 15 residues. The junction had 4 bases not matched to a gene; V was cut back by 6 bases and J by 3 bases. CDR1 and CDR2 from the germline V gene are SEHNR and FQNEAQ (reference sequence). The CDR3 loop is CASRVGTGDTGELFF. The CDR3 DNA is TGTGCCAGCAGAGTAGGGACAGGGGACACCGGGGAGCTGTTTTTT.